This passage covers 13 T cell receptor beta chains from one sample sequenced in a study of regulatory T cells in long-lasting Graves disease (dated by TCRdb to the early 2020s). Library prep was done by multiplex PCR. The reads were generated on an Illumina HiSeq 4000. iRepertoire HTBI primers and Arm-PCR amplification of CDR3 regions were used to construct TCR beta libraries. In TCRdb, the public reads were trimmed at Q25 with fastp and aligned with MiXCR, with productive beta chains retained. Identical CDR3 proteins give one entry, which carries the most common genes and DNA. Across this sample there are 450,000 or so distinct CDR3 sequences, with about 22% seen only once. The ten largest clones represent around 12% of the sample. The meaning of the sample's time point label: persistent/refractory GD, antithyroid drugs over 5 years with positive TRAb. For both TCR sequencing and RNA sequencing, RNA was extracted from PBMCs using TRIzol.

This sample comprised peripheral blood mononuclear cells (PBMCs), obtained when the disease was refractory, from a patient treated with antithyroid drugs. The receptors were gathered from a female donor with Graves disease.

This clonotype was seen a handful of times. J is TRBJ1-6 and V is TRBV15; D remains ambiguous. Between the trimmed V and J ends, which lost 0 bases and 1 base, there was a span of 13 bases. CDR1 is LNHNV and CDR2 is YYDKDF in the germline V gene (reference sequence). CDR3 length: 18 residues. The CDR3 DNA follows: TGTGCCACCAGCAGAGAGGGCGCGCTAGGGTCCTATAATTCACCCCTCCACTTT. Translation gives CATSREGALGSYNSPLHF.

V is TRBV7-3 and J is TRBJ2-1; 7 nucleotides line up with TRBD2. This CDR3 has 15 amino acids. From germline, CDR1 is SGHTA and CDR2 FQGTGA. After removal of 4 bases from V and 1 base from J, the junction contained 4 bases not matched to a gene. The CDR3 region is CASSSGLGSYNEQFF. The CDR3, as DNA: TGTGCCAGCAGCTCCGGACTAGGTTCCTACAATGAGCAGTTCTTC.

The V call is TRBV28, the J call TRBJ1-5; TRBD1 matches 11 bases. Losses at the gene ends were 10 bases for V and 5 bases for J; bases not matched to a gene: 4. The CDR3 runs 13 residues. Germline V CDR1 and CDR2: MDHEN, SYDVKM. CDR3 amino acids: CATWTGGDQPQHF. The CDR3 DNA sequence: TGTGCCACCTGGACAGGGGGCGATCAGCCCCAGCATTTT. Supplemented by reference TRBV28 and TRBJ1-5, the full variable domain reads DVKVTQSSRYLVKRTGEKVFLECVQDMDHENMFWYRQDPGLGLRLIYFSYDVKMKEKGDIPEGYSVSREKKERFSLILESASTNQTSMYLCATWTGGDQPQHFGDGTRLSIL.

The chain has TRBV12-5 and TRBJ1-2; D is perhaps TRBD1 (6 bases). Germline CDR1 LGHNT, CDR2 FRNRAP. CDR3 length: 16 amino acids. V was pared by 6 bases and J by 2 bases, with 19 bases between. CDR3 protein: CASGQLQGRRNYGYTF. The CDR3 DNA sequence: TGTGCTAGTGGACAATTACAGGGACGTCGGAACTATGGCTACACCTTC.

The sample holds many counts of this clonotype. V is TRBV6-5 and J is TRBJ1-5, with D unclear. The V end was cut by 0 bases, the J end by 6 bases, with 3 bases between. Per germline, CDR1 MNHEY and CDR2 SVGAGI. The CDR3 runs to 12 residues. CDR3 protein: CASSYSGQPQHF. As DNA, the CDR3 is TGTGCCAGCAGTTACTCGGGTCAGCCCCAGCATTTT.

This clonotype was recorded a few times. This may be a read error: a much more frequent sequence differs by one nucleotide. This rearrangement joins TRBV28 to TRBJ1-1, with no clear D. In germline, CDR1 is MDHEN, CDR2 SYDVKM. The CDR3 runs to 10 residues. The CDR3 sequence is CASGATGILF. The CDR3 bases are TGTGCCAGCGGTGCTACCGGGATCCTGTTT. Drawing the rest from reference TRBV28 and TRBJ1-1, the complete variable domain is DVKVTQSSRYLVKRTGEKVFLECVQDMDHENMFWYRQDPGLGLRLIYFSYDVKMKEKGDIPEGYSVSREKKERFSLILESASTNQTSMYLCASGATGILFGQGTRLTVV.

J is TRBJ1-2 and V is TRBV7-2; D call uncertain. Trimming pared 3 bases from V and 3 bases from J, leaving 11 bases between. This CDR3 spans 14 amino acids. CDR1 is SGHTA, CDR2 FQGNSA, per germline. The CDR3 sequence is CASSLEVLDYGYTF. The CDR3 DNA reads TGTGCCAGCAGCTTGGAGGTTTTGGACTATGGCTACACCTTC.

Many counts were recorded for this clonotype. This rearrangement joins TRBV28 to TRBJ1-4, with 8 bases identical to TRBD1. Germline V lookup: CDR1 MDHEN, CDR2 SYDVKM. J was trimmed by 0 bases and V by 10 bases; bases with no gene match: 10. This CDR3 comprises 16 residues. CDR3 loop: CATNPGTGATNEKLFF. The CDR3 bases are TGTGCCACGAACCCCGGGACAGGTGCAACTAATGAAAAACTGTTTTTT.

The chain joins TRBV19 to TRBJ2-2; D possibly uses TRBD1 or TRBD2 (5 bases each). Trimming removed 4 bases from V and 4 bases from J, with 16 bases in between. CDR1 and CDR2 from the germline V gene are LNHDA and SQIVND (reference sequence). CDR3 size: 16 residues. The CDR3 spells CASSTPRDLTTGELFF. The CDR3 region has the DNA TGTGCCAGTAGTACCCCCCGGGACCTCACCACCGGGGAGCTGTTTTTT.

This chain connects TRBV19 to TRBJ1-3; D remains ambiguous. V gave up 6 bases and J gave up 1 base, with 22 bases separating them. The CDR3 runs to 18 residues. The germline gives CDR1 LNHDA, CDR2 SQIVND (reference sequence). CDR3 in DNA: TGTGCCAGTAGAACCGGCCTCCTCACCACAAAGTCTGGAAACACCATATATTTT. Encoded protein: CASRTGLLTTKSGNTIYF.

This clonotype came up a few times. Relative to the germline gene, one junction end is altered; a read error may explain this. The chain employs TRBV28 and TRBJ2-1, with D unclear. The CDR3 has 13 amino acids. The germline gives CDR1 MDHEN, CDR2 SYDVKM. The CDR3 region is CASRPRLKYEQFF. CDR3 nucleotide sequence: TGTGCCAGCAGGCCGCGGTTAAAGTATGAGCAGTTCTTT.

The rearrangement uses TRBV24-1 and TRBJ1-5, with D unclear. The germline V and J ends were trimmed by 5 bases and 8 bases, with 12 bases remaining between them. From germline, CDR1 is KGHDR and CDR2 SFDVKD. There are 13 residues in the CDR3. The CDR3 protein is CATSGSGIEPQHF. The CDR3 region has the DNA TGTGCCACCAGTGGCTCGGGGATTGAGCCCCAGCATTTT.

The CDR3 loop reads CASSLDPSDEAFF. DNA of the CDR3: TGTGCCAGCAGCTTGGACCCCAGCGATGAAGCTTTCTTT. V usage is TRBV5-6 and J usage is TRBJ1-1; D gene unclear. CDR3 length equals 13 residues. Germline CDR1 reads SGHDT; CDR2 reads YYEEEE. V dropped 0 bases and J dropped 7 bases, with 10 bases sitting between them.